This TCR beta chain is from a study of cytomegalovirus exposure and HLA in healthy donors. General study findings and limits: Under in vitro conditions, a few CMV-associated chains were confirmed as specific for CMV antigens.

The V gene's germline CDR1 is MGHRA and CDR2 YSYEKL. This CDR3 spans 15 amino acids. This clone has a handful of counts. Antigen: not known. Vbeta (60) and Jbeta (13) primers were used in the PCR. The repertoire was sequenced with immunoSEQ multiplex PCR; TCRdb's copy has only in-frame clones and lacks some. The sample contains approximately 140,000 clones, about four fifths of which appear only once. The chain carries TRBV4-1 and TRBJ2-5, with D unresolved. The J call could be wrong; TRBJ2-7 is a better fit for the DNA end. The TCR comes from a female donor in good health and CMV-seronegative. Sequenced input: PBMCs. The CDR3: CASSQDPTLTYEQYF. CDR3 bases: TGCGCCAGCAGCCAAGATCCCACTTTAACTTACGAGCAGTACTTC.